This TCR beta chain stems from a study of cytomegalovirus exposure and HLA in healthy donors. Study-level points and caveats: It was about 180 TCR beta chains that were listed as cytomegalovirus-associated. A link between a missense DCLRE1C variant and TCR beta V- and J-gene trimming emerged from a later analysis. With DRB1 most and HLA-C fewest, TCR association rates differed between HLA loci in a later analysis. Later on, analysis showed that most CMV-associated TCR beta chains appeared to be HLA-restricted.

The primer mix had 60 Vbeta and 13 Jbeta primers. The method was immunoSEQ multiplex PCR; TCRdb's version includes in-frame clones alone and lacks a portion of them. The repertoire consists of roughly 180,000 clones, with approximately 81% occurring once and the leading ten covering around 0.8%. For this clone: What it binds is unknown.

The receptor was isolated from a woman aged 18 to 35 in good health and CMV-seronegative. Sequencing was carried out using PBMCs.

The DNA for the CDR3 is TGTGCCAGCAGTTTAGGCAGGGGTAGCAATCAGCCCCAGCATTTT. This encodes CASSLGRGSNQPQHF. The chain couples TRBV28 to TRBJ1-5; a possible D gene is TRBD1 (6 bases). From germline, CDR1 is MDHEN and CDR2 SYDVKM. This CDR3 has 15 amino acids. Trimming left V 2 bases short and J 0 bases short, with 8 bases between.